This T cell receptor beta chain is drawn from a study of cytomegalovirus exposure and HLA in healthy donors. The V and J ends lost 0 bases and 2 bases respectively, with 12 bases between them. The CDR3 runs 16 residues. Germline V lookup: CDR1 SGHTS, CDR2 YDEGEE. Whole-study results and caveats: The tendency of first-cohort TCR clusters to co-occur in the 120 validation repertoires was identified by a subsequent analysis.

TCRdb's copy holds only in-frame clones and misses some; the assay was immunoSEQ multiplex PCR. The sample contains about 160,000 clones, 85% of which appear only once. About this clone itself: The antigen remains undetermined.

The clonotype originates from a man aged 25 to 40 in good health and CMV-seropositive. The sample comprised PBMCs. This chain uses TRBV5-8 with TRBJ1-5, with D possibly being TRBD1 (5 bases). Here the CDR3 reads CASSLVSGWGNQPQHF. For the CDR3, the DNA is TGTGCCAGCAGCTTGGTTTCAGGGTGGGGCAATCAGCCCCAGCATTTT.